This T cell receptor (beta chain) was identified during a study of T cell responses to AZD1222 COVID-19 vaccine. Notes on the study in general: Clonal diversity may have been underestimated, and the donors were mostly white British, with more females than males. Once two AZD1222 doses were given, Spike-specific TCR breadth and depth went up. Repertoire collection took place solely once the T cell response had peaked.

As concerns this clone: What it binds is unknown.

The germline V and J ends were trimmed by 5 bases and 0 bases, with 22 bases remaining between them. Per germline, CDR1 MNHGY and CDR2 SVAAGI. The CDR3 consists of 19 residues. Assay used: immunoSEQ multiplex PCR; TCRdb lists only in-frame clones, some missing. Of around 110,000 clones detected, approximately 83% appear once; the ten largest clones hold about 9.7%. The sequences come from peripheral blood, collected on day 0 of AZD1222 vaccination. V gene TRBV6-9 combines with J gene TRBJ2-2, with D possibly matching TRBD2 (6 bases). The TCR sequence derives from an adult in good health. The CDR3 DNA is TGTGCCAGCAGTCCCCACCTCCTACCCCCTAGCGCGAACACCGGGGAGCTGTTTTTT. Its translation is CASSPHLLPPSANTGELFF.